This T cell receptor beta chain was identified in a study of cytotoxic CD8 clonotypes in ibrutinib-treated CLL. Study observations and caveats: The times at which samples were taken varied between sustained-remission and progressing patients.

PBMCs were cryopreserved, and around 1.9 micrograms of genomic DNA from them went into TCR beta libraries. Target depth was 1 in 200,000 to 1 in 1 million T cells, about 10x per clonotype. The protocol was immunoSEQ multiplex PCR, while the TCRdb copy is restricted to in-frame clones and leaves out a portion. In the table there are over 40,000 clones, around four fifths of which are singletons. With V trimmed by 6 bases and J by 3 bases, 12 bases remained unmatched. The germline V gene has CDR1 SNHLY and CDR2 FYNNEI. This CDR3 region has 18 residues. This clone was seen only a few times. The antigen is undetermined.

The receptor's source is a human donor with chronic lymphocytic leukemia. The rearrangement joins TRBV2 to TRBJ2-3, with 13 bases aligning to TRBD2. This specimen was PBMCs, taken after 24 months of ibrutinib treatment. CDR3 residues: CASRFDGLAGDITDTQYF. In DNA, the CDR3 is TGTGCCAGCAGGTTTGACGGACTAGCGGGAGATATAACAGATACGCAGTATTTT.